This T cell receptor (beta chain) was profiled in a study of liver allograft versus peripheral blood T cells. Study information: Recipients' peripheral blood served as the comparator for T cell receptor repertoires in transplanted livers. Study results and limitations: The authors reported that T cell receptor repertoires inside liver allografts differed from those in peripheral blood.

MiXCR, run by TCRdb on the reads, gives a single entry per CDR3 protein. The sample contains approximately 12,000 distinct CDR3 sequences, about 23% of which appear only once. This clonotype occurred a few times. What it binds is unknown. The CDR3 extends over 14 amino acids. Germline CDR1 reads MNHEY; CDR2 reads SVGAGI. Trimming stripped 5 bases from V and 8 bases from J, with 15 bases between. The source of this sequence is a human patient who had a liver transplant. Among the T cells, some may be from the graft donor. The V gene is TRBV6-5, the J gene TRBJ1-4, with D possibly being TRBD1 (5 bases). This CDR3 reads CASSPGTAVEKLFF. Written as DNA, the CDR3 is TGTGCCAGCAGTCCAGGGACCGCCGTAGAAAAACTGTTTTTT.